This T cell receptor (beta chain) originates from a study of cytomegalovirus exposure and HLA in healthy donors. This PCR relied on a set of 60 Vbeta primers and 13 Jbeta primers. Sequencing used immunoSEQ multiplex PCR; TCRdb keeps in-frame clones, though not all of them. The sample has tens of thousands of clones; roughly three quarters are singletons. Study-wide results and caveats: Per published reports, the classifier diagnosed cytomegalovirus status with high specificity and sensitivity. Being productive about 90% or about 30% of the time was typical of most TCR beta V segments in an earlier analysis.

This CDR3 comprises 15 residues. Germline CDR1 is MNHNS and CDR2 is SASEGT. Losses at the gene ends were 5 bases for V and 6 bases for J; bases not matched to a gene: 11. About this clone: Its antigen remains unknown.

Sample: PBMCs. This chain connects TRBV6-1 to TRBJ2-3; 7 nucleotides agree with TRBD1. This TCR came from a woman aged 40-49 years in good health and CMV-seropositive. CDR3 bases: TGTGCCAGCAGTAGAATGGACAGGTTGCAGGATACGCAGTATTTT. Translating it yields CASSRMDRLQDTQYF.